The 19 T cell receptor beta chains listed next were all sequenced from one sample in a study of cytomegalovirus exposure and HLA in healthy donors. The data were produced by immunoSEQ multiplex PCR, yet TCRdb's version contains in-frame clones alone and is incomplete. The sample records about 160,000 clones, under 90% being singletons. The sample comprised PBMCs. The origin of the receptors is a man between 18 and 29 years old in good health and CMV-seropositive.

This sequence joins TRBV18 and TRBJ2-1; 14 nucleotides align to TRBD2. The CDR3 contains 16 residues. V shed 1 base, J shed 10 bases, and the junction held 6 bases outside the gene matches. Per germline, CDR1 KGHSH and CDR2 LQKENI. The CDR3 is CASSPLGLAGESEQFF. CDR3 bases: TGTGCCAGCTCACCACTGGGACTAGCGGGAGAAAGCGAGCAGTTCTTC.

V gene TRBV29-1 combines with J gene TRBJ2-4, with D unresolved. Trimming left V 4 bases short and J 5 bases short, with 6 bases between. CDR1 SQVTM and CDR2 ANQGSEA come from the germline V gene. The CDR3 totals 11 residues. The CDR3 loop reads CSVVPENIQYF. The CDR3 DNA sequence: TGCAGCGTTGTTCCTGAAAACATTCAGTACTTC.

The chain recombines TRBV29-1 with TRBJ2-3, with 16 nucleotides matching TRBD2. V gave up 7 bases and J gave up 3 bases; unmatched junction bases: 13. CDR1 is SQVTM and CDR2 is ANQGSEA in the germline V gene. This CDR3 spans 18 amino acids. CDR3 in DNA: TGCAGCGCGGGCTCGGGACTAGCGGGAGGGCCTTTGACAGATACGCAGTATTTT. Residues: CSAGSGLAGGPLTDTQYF.

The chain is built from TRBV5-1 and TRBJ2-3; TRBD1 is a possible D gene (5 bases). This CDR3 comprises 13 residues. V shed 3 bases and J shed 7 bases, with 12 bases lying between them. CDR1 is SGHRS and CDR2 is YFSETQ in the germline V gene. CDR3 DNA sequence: TGCGCCAGCAGCTCGCCAGGGTCGAATACGCAGTATTTT. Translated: CASSSPGSNTQYF.

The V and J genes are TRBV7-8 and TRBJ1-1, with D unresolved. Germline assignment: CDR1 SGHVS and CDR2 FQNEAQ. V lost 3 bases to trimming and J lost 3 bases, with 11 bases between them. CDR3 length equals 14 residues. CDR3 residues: CASSFDNSDTEAFF. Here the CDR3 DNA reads TGTGCCAGCAGCTTTGACAATTCCGACACTGAAGCTTTCTTT.

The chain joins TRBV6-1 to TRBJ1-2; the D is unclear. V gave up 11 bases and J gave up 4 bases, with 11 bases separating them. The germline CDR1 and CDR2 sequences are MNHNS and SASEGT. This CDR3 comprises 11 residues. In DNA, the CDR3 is TGTGCCGTCCTCGTCGTCTATGGCTACACCTTC. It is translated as CAVLVVYGYTF.

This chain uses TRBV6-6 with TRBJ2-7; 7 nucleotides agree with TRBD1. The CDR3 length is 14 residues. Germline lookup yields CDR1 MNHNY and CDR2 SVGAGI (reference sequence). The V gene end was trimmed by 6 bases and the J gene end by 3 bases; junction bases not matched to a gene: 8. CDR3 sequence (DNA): TGTGCCAGCAGCAACCGGGACAGAGACTACGAGCAGTACTTC. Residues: CASSNRDRDYEQYF.

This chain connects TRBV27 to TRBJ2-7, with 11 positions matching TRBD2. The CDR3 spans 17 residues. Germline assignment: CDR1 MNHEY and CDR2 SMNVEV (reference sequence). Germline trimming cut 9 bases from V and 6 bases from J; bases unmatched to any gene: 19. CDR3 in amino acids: CARPDRLRIGTSGEQYF. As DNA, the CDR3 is TGTGCCAGACCCGACCGTCTTAGGATAGGGACTAGCGGCGAGCAGTACTTC.

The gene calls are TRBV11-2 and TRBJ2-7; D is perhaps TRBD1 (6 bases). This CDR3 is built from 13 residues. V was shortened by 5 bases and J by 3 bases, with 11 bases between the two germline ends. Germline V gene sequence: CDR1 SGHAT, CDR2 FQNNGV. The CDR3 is CASSRQVYYEQYF. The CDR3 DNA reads TGTGCCAGCAGCAGACAGGTTTACTACGAGCAGTACTTC.

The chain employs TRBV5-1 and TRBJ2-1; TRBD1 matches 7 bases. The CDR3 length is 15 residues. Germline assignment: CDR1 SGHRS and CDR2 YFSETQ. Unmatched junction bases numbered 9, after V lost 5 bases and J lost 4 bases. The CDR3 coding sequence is TGCGCCAGCAGTTGGGGGACAGTTTCTTACAATGAGCAGTTCTTC. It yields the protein CASSWGTVSYNEQFF.

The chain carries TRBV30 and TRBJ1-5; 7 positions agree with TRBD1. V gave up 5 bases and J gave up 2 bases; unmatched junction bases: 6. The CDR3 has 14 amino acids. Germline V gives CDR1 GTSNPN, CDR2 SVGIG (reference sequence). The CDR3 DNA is TGTGCCTGGGACAGGGATCGTGGCAATCAGCCCCAGCATTTT. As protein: CAWDRDRGNQPQHF. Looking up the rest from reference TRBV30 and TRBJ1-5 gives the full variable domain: SQTIHQWPATLVQPVGSPLSLECTVEGTSNPNLYWYRQAAGRGLQLLFYSVGIGQISSEVPQNLSASRPQDRQFILSSKKLLLSDSGFYLCAWDRDRGNQPQHFGDGTRLSIL.

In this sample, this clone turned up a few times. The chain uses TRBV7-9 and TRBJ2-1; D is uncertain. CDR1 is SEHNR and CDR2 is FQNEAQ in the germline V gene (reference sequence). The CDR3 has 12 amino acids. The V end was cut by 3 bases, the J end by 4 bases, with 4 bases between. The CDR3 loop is CASSFRYNEQFF. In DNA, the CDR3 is TGTGCCAGCAGCTTTCGGTACAATGAGCAGTTCTTC. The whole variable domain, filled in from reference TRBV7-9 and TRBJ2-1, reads DTGVSQNPRHKITKRGQNVTFRCDPISEHNRLYWYRQTLGQGPEFLTYFQNEAQLEKSRLLSDRFSAERPKGSFSTLEIQRTEQGDSAMYLCASSFRYNEQFFGPGTRLTVL.

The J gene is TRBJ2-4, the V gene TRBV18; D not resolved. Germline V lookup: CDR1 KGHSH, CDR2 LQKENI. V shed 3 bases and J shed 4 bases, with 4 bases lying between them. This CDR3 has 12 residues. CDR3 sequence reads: CASSPEKNIQYF. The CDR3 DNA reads TGTGCCAGCTCACCGGAGAAAAACATTCAGTACTTC.

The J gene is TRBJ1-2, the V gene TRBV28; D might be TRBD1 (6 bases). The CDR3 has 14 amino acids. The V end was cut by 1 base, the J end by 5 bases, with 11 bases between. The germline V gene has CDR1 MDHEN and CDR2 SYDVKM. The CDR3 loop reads CASSLYGGAYGYTF. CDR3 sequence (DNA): TGTGCCAGCAGTTTATACGGGGGGGCTTATGGCTACACCTTC.

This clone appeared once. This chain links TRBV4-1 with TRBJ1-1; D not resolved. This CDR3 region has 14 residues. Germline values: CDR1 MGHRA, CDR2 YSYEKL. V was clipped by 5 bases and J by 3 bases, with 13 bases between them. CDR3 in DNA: TGCGCCAGCAGCGGTACGGTTTCGCACACTGAAGCTTTCTTT. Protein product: CASSGTVSHTEAFF.

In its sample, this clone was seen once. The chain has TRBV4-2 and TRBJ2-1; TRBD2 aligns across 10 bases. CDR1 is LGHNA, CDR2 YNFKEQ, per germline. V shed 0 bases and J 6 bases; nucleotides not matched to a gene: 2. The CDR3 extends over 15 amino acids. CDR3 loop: CASSQELAGSNEQFF. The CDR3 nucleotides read TGTGCCAGCAGCCAAGAACTAGCGGGAAGCAATGAGCAGTTCTTC.

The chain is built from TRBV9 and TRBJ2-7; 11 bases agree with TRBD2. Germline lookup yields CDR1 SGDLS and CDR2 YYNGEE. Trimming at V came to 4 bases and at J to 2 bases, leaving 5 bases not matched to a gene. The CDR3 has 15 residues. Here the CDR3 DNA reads TGTGCCAGCAGCCCGTTAGCGGGAGGGGCCTACGAGCAGTACTTC. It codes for CASSPLAGGAYEQYF.

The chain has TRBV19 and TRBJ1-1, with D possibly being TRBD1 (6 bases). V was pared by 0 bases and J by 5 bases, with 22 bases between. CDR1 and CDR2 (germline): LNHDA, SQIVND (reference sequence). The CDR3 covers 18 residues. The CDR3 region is CASSIEAVPMDSTTEAFF. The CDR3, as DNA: TGTGCCAGTAGTATAGAGGCAGTCCCCATGGACAGCACTACTGAAGCTTTCTTT.

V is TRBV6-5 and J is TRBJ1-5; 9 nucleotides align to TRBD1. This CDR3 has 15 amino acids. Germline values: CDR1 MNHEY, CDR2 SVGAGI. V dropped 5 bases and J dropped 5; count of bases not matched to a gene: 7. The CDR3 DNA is TGTGCCAGCAGTCCGGGACAGGGTGATTATCAGCCCCAGCATTTT. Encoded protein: CASSPGQGDYQPQHF.